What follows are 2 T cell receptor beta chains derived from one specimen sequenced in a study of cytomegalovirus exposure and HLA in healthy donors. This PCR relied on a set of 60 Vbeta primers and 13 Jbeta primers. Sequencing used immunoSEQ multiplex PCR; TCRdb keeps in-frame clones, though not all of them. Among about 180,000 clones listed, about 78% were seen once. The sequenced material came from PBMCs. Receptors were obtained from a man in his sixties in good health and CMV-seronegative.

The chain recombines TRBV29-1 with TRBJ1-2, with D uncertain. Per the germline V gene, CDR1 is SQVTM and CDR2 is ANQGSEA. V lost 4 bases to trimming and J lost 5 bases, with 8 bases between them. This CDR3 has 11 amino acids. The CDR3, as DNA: TGCAGCGTTGCAGGTGATTATGGCTACACCTTC. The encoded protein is CSVAGDYGYTF.

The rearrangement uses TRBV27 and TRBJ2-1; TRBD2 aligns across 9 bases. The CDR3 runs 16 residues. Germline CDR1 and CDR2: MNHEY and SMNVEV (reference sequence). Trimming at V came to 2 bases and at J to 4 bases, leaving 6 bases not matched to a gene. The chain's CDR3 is CASSLIGGGAYNEQFF. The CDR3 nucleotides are TGTGCCAGCAGTTTAATCGGCGGGGGGGCTTACAATGAGCAGTTCTTC.